The 20 T cell receptor beta chains below were found in one sample sequenced in a study of shared clonotypes between healthy human individuals. The data were produced by immunoSEQ multiplex PCR, yet TCRdb's version contains in-frame clones alone and is incomplete. The profile shows about 120,000 clones, 68% of them singletons. Material: memory CD8+ T cells sorted from blood. Subset indicated: CD45RO+ cells pooled with CCR7-negative TemRA cells. These receptors were collected from a woman aged 25 to 45 in good health.

The CDR3 here is CSVAPDSYEQYF. As DNA, the CDR3 is TGCAGCGTTGCCCCGGACTCCTACGAGCAGTACTTC. The gene calls are TRBV29-1 and TRBJ2-5; no definite D call. The J call is doubtful: the DNA matches TRBJ2-7 better. The CDR3 length is 12 residues. Germline loops: CDR1 SQVTM, CDR2 ANQGSEA.

This clone has a handful of counts. The chain couples TRBV29-1 to TRBJ2-1, with D perhaps matching TRBD1 (7 bases). Trimming pared 2 bases from V and 4 bases from J, leaving 15 bases between. Germline CDR1 and CDR2: SQVTM and ANQGSEA. This CDR3 comprises 15 residues. In DNA form, the CDR3 reads TGCAGCGTTGAAAGGGGGGACAGACAGTACAATGAGCAGTTCTTC. Protein product: CSVERGDRQYNEQFF.

This clone was detected many times. This chain joins TRBV19 and TRBJ2-2, with 12 bases lining up with TRBD2. The CDR3 is made up of 18 amino acids. V shed 3 bases, J shed 3 bases, and the junction held 8 bases outside the gene matches. Germline V gives CDR1 LNHDA, CDR2 SQIVND (reference sequence). In nucleotides, the CDR3 is TGTGCCAGTAGTATGTGGCTAGCGGGAGGGCCGGACACCGGGGAGCTGTTTTTT. Encoded protein: CASSMWLAGGPDTGELFF.

DNA of the CDR3: TGCGCCAGCAGCCATAAGGGGACAGGGAACACCGGGGAGCTGTTTTTT. Translated: CASSHKGTGNTGELFF. The chain joins TRBV4-1 to TRBJ2-2; 8 bases agree with TRBD1. J was trimmed by 1 base and V by 3 bases; bases with no gene match: 4. The CDR3 covers 16 residues. Germline values: CDR1 MGHRA, CDR2 YSYEKL.

This sequence joins TRBV9 and TRBJ1-1, with D maybe TRBD1 (5 bases). The CDR3 covers 14 residues. V was pared by 4 bases and J by 3 bases, with 13 bases between. Looked up from germline, CDR1 is SGDLS and CDR2 is YYNGEE. CDR3 in amino acids: CASSPSWGDTEAFF. In DNA, the CDR3 is TGTGCCAGCAGCCCTAGTTGGGGGGACACTGAAGCTTTCTTT.

The CDR3 here is CASSPRGKFTEAFF. As DNA, the CDR3 is TGTGCCAGCAGCCCGCGGGGGAAGTTCACTGAAGCTTTCTTT. The rearrangement uses TRBV7-9 and TRBJ1-1, with a weak D call TRBD1 (5 bases). The length of the CDR3 is 14 residues. The V and J ends lost 5 bases and 4 bases respectively, with 14 bases between them. From germline, CDR1 is SEHNR and CDR2 FQNEAQ (reference sequence).

This clone was seen a single time. V is TRBV6-5 and J is TRBJ2-7; the match to TRBD1 covers 9 bases. V lost 7 bases to trimming and J lost 4 bases; unmatched junction nucleotides: 8. The CDR3 covers 14 residues. Germline V CDR1 and CDR2: MNHEY, SVGAGI. Written as DNA, the CDR3 is TGTGCCAGCACCCCCGGGACAGGGACGTACGAGCAGTACTTC. It codes for CASTPGTGTYEQYF.

The J gene is TRBJ2-2, the V gene TRBV29-1; maybe TRBD2 (6 bases). CDR3 length: 15 amino acids. The germline V gene has CDR1 SQVTM and CDR2 ANQGSEA. V was shortened by 7 bases and J by 5 bases, with 20 bases between the two germline ends. The CDR3 protein is CSAVGGTPETGELFF. The CDR3 DNA reads TGCAGCGCCGTCGGCGGGACCCCAGAGACCGGGGAGCTGTTTTTT.

J is TRBJ2-7 and V is TRBV5-1; D remains ambiguous. The CDR3 is made up of 16 amino acids. Germline loops: CDR1 SGHRS, CDR2 YFSETQ. V was trimmed by 0 bases and J by 2 bases, leaving 15 bases between them. The CDR3 spells CASSLELTSVTYEQYF. CDR3 DNA sequence: TGCGCCAGCAGCTTGGAGCTGACATCTGTAACCTACGAGCAGTACTTC.

This clone was picked up one time. This likely reflects a read error, since a far larger clone is one base away. Other DNA variants within this sample encode the same CDR3. The chain combines TRBV6-4 with TRBJ2-1; 14 nucleotides line up with TRBD2. V shed 4 bases, J shed 7 bases, and the junction held 0 bases outside the gene matches. The CDR3 sequence is 14 residues long. Germline CDR1 reads MRHNA; CDR2 reads SNTAGT. The CDR3 DNA sequence: TGTGCCAGCAGTGGACTAGCGGGAGGGAATGAGCAGTTCTTC. It translates to CASSGLAGGNEQFF.

V is TRBV7-9 and J is TRBJ2-1; 11 nucleotides match TRBD2. Germline V gives CDR1 SEHNR, CDR2 FQNEAQ (reference sequence). The CDR3 has 19 amino acids. V gave up 5 bases and J gave up 7 bases; unmatched junction bases: 19. The chain's CDR3 is CASSPGTSGPGWSGNEQFF. CDR3 bases: TGTGCCAGCAGCCCAGGGACTAGCGGCCCAGGCTGGTCTGGTAATGAGCAGTTCTTC.

This rearrangement joins TRBV5-6 to TRBJ2-7; D remains ambiguous. The length of the CDR3 is 10 residues. Trimming took off 2 bases at V and 6 bases at J, with 3 bases between the two ends. Germline CDR1 and CDR2: SGHDT and YYEEEE. CDR3 sequence reads: CASSFGEQYF. The DNA for the CDR3 is TGTGCCAGCAGCTTTGGCGAGCAGTACTTC.

The chain uses TRBV15 and TRBJ2-1, with 8 nucleotides matching TRBD1. The CDR3 has 14 residues. Trimming took 1 base from V and 9 from J; bases not matched to a gene: 5. Germline values: CDR1 LNHNV, CDR2 YYDKDF (reference sequence). Here the CDR3 reads CATSRGQGAGEQFF. CDR3 DNA sequence: TGTGCCACCAGCAGAGGTCAGGGGGCAGGTGAGCAGTTCTTC.

The chain has TRBV4-1 and TRBJ2-1; 10 bases agree with TRBD2. J lost 9 bases, V lost 1 base, and 6 bases had no gene match. The CDR3 covers 15 residues. Looked up from germline, CDR1 is MGHRA and CDR2 is YSYEKL. The DNA for the CDR3 is TGCGCCAGCAGCCAAGTCCTAGCGGGAGTTTTTGAGCAGTTCTTC. It encodes CASSQVLAGVFEQFF.

The rearrangement uses TRBV7-9 and TRBJ2-5; a possible D gene is TRBD1 (5 bases). The V gene's germline CDR1 is SEHNR and CDR2 FQNEAQ (reference sequence). The CDR3 covers 14 residues. The ends were cut back, 3 bases at V and 5 bases at J, with 13 bases in the middle. The chain's CDR3 is CASSFPDIRETQYF. In DNA form, the CDR3 reads TGTGCCAGCAGCTTCCCGGACATCAGGGAGACCCAGTACTTC.

The chain has TRBV7-9 and TRBJ1-2; D gene uncertain. CDR3 length equals 13 residues. The V end was cut by 5 bases, the J end by 5 bases, with 12 bases between. CDR1 is SEHNR and CDR2 is FQNEAQ in the germline V gene (reference sequence). The CDR3 DNA is TGTGCCAGCAGCCGTCCTATCGAGTATGGCTACACCTTC. It is translated as CASSRPIEYGYTF.

The chain uses TRBV5-6 and TRBJ1-4; possible D gene TRBD1, 5 bases. Trimming stripped 3 bases from V and 7 bases from J, with 7 bases between. Germline values: CDR1 SGHDT, CDR2 YYEEEE. The CDR3 has 12 amino acids. The CDR3 reads CASSSGREKLFF. The CDR3 coding sequence is TGTGCCAGCAGCTCGGGACGTGAAAAACTGTTTTTT.

The gene calls are TRBV19 and TRBJ2-7; no reliable D call. V lost 10 bases to trimming and J lost 5 bases, with 18 bases between them. Germline CDR1 and CDR2: LNHDA and SQIVND (reference sequence). The CDR3 has 13 residues. CDR3 bases: TGTGCCACCTCAGTCGGTTCTCCCAACGAGCAGTACTTC. It encodes CATSVGSPNEQYF. Using reference TRBV19 and TRBJ2-7 for the parts outside the CDR3, the full variable domain is DGGITQSPKYLFRKEGQNVTLSCEQNLNHDAMYWYRQDPGQGLRLIYYSQIVNDFQKGDIAEGYSVSREKKESFPLTVTSAQKNPTAFYLCATSVGSPNEQYFGPGTRLTVT.

This chain connects TRBV4-1 to TRBJ2-4; TRBD2 matches at 9 bases. The CDR3 contains 21 residues. Trimming took 0 bases from V and 0 from J; bases not matched to a gene: 15. The germline gives CDR1 MGHRA, CDR2 YSYEKL. This chain's CDR3 is CASSQDTPWTSVELAKNIQYF. The CDR3 DNA reads as TGCGCCAGCAGCCAAGATACCCCCTGGACTAGCGTCGAACTAGCCAAAAACATTCAGTACTTC.

The chain couples TRBV5-1 to TRBJ1-1, with D perhaps matching TRBD1 (5 bases). V dropped 1 base and J dropped 4 bases, with 8 bases sitting between them. In germline, CDR1 is SGHRS, CDR2 YFSETQ. The CDR3 totals 13 residues. The CDR3 DNA sequence: TGCGCCAGCAGCTTGTGGGGCCCCACTGAAGCTTTCTTT. Its translation: CASSLWGPTEAFF.